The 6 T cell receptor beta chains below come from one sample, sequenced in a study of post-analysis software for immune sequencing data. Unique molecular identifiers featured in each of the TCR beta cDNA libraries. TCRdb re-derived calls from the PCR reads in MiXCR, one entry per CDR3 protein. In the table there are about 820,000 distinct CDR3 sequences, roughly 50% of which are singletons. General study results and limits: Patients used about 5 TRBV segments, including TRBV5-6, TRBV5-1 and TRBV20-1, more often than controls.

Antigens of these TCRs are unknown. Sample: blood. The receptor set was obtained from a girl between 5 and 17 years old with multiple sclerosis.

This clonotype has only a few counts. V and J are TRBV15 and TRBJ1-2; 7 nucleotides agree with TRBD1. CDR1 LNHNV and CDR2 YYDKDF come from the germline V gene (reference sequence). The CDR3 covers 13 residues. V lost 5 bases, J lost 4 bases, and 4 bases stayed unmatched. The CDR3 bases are TGTGCCACCAGCGGAGGGGGCAGCTATGGCTACACCTTC. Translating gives CATSGGGSYGYTF.

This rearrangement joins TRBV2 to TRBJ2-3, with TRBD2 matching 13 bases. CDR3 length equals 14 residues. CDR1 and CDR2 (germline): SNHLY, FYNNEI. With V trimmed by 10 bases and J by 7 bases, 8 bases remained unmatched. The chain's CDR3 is CAILGLAGDYTQYF. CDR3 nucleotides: TGTGCCATCCTAGGACTAGCGGGAGACTATACGCAGTATTTT.

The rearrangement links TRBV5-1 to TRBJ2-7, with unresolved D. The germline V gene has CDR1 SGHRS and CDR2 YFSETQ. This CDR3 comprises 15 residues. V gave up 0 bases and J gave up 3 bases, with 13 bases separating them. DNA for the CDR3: TGCGCCAGCAGCTTGGAGGCCGAGTTGGGCTACGAGCAGTACTTC. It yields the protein CASSLEAELGYEQYF.

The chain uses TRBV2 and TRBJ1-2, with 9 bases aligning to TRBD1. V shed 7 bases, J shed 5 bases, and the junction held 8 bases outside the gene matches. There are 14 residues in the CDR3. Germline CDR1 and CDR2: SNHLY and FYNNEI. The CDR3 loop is CASKHRGQRYGYTF. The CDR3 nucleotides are TGTGCCAGCAAGCACAGGGGGCAGAGATATGGCTACACCTTC.

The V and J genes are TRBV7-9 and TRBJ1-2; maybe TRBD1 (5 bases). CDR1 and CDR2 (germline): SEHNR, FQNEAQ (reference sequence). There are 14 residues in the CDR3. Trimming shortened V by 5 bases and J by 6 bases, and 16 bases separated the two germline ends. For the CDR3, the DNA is TGTGCCAGCAGCGGACAAGGGCAGCTCCATGGCTACACCTTC. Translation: CASSGQGQLHGYTF.

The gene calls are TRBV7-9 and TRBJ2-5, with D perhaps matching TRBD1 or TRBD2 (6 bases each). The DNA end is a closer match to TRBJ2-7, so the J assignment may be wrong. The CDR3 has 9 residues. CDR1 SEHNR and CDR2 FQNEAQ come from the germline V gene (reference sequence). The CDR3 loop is CAGGREQYF. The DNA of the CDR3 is TGTGCCGGGGGGCGCGAGCAGTACTTC.